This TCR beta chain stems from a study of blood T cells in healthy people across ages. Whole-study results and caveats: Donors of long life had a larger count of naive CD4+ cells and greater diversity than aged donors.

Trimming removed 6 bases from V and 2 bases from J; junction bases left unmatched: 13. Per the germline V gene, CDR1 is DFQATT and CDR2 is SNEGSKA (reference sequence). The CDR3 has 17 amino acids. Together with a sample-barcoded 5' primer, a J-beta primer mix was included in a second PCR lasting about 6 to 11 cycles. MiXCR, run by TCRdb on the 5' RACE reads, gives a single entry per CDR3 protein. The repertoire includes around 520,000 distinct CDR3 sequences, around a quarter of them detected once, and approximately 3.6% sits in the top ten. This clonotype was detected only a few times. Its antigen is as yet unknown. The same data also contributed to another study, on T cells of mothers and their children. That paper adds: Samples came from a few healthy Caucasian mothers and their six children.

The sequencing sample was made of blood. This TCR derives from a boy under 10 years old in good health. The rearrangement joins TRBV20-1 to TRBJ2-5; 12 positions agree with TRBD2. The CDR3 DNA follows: TGCAGTGCCGCACTAGCGGGGGGTACTCTGAAGCAAGAGACCCAGTACTTC. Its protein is CSAALAGGTLKQETQYF.